This TCR beta chain was documented in a study of cytomegalovirus exposure and HLA in healthy donors. On the study more broadly: It was reported in a later analysis that the same platform had been used for the 120 validation repertoires as for the roughly 710 first-cohort repertoires. Overall study results and limits: In vitro data verified a few CMV-associated chains as specific for CMV antigens. The study recorded 150 to 200 TCR beta chains that were cytomegalovirus-associated.

Comments on this clone: Its antigen is as yet unknown.

This CDR3 contains 16 residues. Trimming removed 7 bases from V and 0 bases from J, with 16 bases in between. Germline lookup yields CDR1 MDHEN and CDR2 SYDVKM. Profiling relied on immunoSEQ multiplex PCR, and the TCRdb table lists in-frame clones only, not all of them. The table shows around 150,000 clones, with 70% to 90% occurring only once. Sequencing was carried out using PBMCs. This sequence joins TRBV28 and TRBJ1-3, with D possibly TRBD1 on 6 matching bases. This sequence originates from a woman aged 18-30 years in good health and CMV-seropositive. As DNA, the CDR3 is TGTGCCAGCACCCCGGGACATCTCGTCTCTGGAAACACCATATATTTT. It encodes CASTPGHLVSGNTIYF.